The present TCR beta chain was sequenced within a study of OX40 agonist ivuxolimab in advanced cancers. Across the study: A male proportion of approximately 80% was recorded, with mean age around 60 years and range roughly 23 to 85. The study, taken as a whole, reports: Clonal expansion from baseline to week 6 occurred in both CD4+ and CD8+ T cells.

V lost 3 bases, J lost 1 base, and 16 bases lay in between. In germline, CDR1 is MDHEN, CDR2 SYDVKM. The CDR3 has 17 amino acids. A single count supports this clone. Its target is not known. Assay: immunoSEQ multiplex PCR; the TCRdb copy retains only in-frame clones and omits some. The sample yields 45,000 to 60,000 clones, roughly 77% seen once. This TCR was recovered from an adult with an advanced solid tumor such as melanoma, head and neck, liver or kidney cancer. The chain is built from TRBV28 and TRBJ2-1, with D perhaps TRBD1 (6 bases). The source material was CD4+ or CD8+ T cells sorted from blood, sampled in a trial of the OX40 agonist ivuxolimab. CDR3 DNA: TGTGCCAGCAGTTTCCCCACTGGGACAATATCCTACAATGAGCAGTTCTTC. Its translation: CASSFPTGTISYNEQFF.